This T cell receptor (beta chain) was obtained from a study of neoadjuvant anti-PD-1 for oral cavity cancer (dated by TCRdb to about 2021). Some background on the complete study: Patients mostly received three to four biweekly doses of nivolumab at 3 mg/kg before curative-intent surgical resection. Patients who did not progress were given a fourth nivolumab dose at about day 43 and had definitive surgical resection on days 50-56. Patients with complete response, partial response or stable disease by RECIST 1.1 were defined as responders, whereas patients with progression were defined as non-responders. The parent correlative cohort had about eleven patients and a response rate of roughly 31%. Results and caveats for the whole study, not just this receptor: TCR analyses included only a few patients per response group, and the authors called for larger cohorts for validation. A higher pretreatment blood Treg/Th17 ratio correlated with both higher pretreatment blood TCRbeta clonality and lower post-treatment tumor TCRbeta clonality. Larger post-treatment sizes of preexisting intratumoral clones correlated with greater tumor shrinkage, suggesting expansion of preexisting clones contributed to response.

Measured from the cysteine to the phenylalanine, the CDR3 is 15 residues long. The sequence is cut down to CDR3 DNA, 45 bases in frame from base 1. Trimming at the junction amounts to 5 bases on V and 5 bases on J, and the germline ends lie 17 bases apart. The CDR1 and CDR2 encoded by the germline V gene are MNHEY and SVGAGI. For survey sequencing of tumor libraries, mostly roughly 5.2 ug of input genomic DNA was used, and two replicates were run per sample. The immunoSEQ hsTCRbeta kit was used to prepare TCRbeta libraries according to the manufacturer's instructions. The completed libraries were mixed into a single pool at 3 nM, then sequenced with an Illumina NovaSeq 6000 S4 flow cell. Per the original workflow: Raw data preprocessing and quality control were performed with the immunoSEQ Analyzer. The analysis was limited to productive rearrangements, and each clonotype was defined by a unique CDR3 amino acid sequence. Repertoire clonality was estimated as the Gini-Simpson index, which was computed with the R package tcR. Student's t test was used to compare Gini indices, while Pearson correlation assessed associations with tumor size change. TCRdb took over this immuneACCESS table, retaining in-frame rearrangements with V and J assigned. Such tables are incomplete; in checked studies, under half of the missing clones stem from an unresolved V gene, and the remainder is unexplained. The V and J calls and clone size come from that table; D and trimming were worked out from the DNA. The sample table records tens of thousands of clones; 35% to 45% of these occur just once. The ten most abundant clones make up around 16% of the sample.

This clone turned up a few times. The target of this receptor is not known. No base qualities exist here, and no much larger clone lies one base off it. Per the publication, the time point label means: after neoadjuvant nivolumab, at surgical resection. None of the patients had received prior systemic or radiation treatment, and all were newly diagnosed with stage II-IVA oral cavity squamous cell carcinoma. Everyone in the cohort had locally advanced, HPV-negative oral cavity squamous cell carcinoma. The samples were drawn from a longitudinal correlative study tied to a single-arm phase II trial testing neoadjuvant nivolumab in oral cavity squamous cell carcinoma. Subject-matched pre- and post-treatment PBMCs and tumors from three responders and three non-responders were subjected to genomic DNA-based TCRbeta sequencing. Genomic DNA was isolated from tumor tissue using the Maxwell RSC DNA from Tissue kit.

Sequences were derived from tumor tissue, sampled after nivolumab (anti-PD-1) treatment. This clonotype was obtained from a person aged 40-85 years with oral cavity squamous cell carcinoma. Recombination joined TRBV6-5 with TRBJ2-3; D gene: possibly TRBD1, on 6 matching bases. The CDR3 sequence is CASSPLDRPGDTQYF. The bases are TGTGCCAGCAGTCCTCTGGACAGACCAGGAGATACGCAGTATTTT.